One sample yielded the 22 T cell receptor beta chains listed below, sequenced in a study of human T cells and chemical hapten exposure. TCRdb reanalysed the RACE reads using MiXCR and keeps one entry per CDR3 protein. The table shows about 110,000 distinct CDR3 sequences, with 12% occurring only once. Described time point: pre-sensitization, week 0. Treatment noted: therapeutic diphenylcyclopropenone sensitization with weekly scalp DPC. The specimen comprised whole blood, sampled in connection with sensitization to the hapten diphenylcyclopropenone (DPC). These receptors all stem from a woman in her 50s with alopecia areata. Some clones in this sample may be carry-over from other donors' samples.

The rearrangement uses TRBV10-3 and TRBJ1-1; 8 bases line up with TRBD1. V was pared by 6 bases and J by 4 bases, with 10 bases of the junction left unmatched. The germline CDR1 and CDR2 sequences are ENHRY and SYGVKD. The CDR3 is made up of 15 amino acids. CDR3 nucleotides: TGTGCCATCAGCGAACGGACAGGGTTGGGCACTGAAGCTTTCTTT. This gives the protein CAISERTGLGTEAFF.

V is TRBV28 and J is TRBJ1-5, with D perhaps TRBD1 (5 bases). Trimming shortened V by 5 bases and J by 3 bases, and 14 bases separated the two germline ends. Germline V gene lookup returns CDR1 MDHEN and CDR2 SYDVKM. This CDR3 has 15 residues. As DNA, the CDR3 is TGTGCCAGCAGTGAGGGGACCTTCTCCAATCAGCCCCAGCATTTT. Protein sequence: CASSEGTFSNQPQHF.

The chain links TRBV20-1 to TRBJ1-5; tentatively, D is TRBD1 (6 bases). Trimming pared 1 base from V and 8 bases from J, leaving 18 bases between. CDR3 length: 15 amino acids. Per germline, CDR1 DFQATT and CDR2 SNEGSKA (reference sequence). For the CDR3, the DNA is TGCAGTGCTAGAGTGGCCACCCGGACAGCGGAGCCCCAGCATTTT. This translates into CSARVATRTAEPQHF.

This clonotype was observed many times. J is TRBJ1-2 and V is TRBV7-2; D remains ambiguous. Germline CDR1 reads SGHTA; CDR2 reads FQGNSA. This CDR3 contains 13 residues. Trimming removed 1 base at V and 3 bases at J, with 6 bases between. The CDR3 region has the DNA TGTGCCAGCAGCTTAGGCATGTACTATGGCTACACCTTC. Amino acid sequence: CASSLGMYYGYTF.

This clonotype was seen only a few times. The CDR3 reads CASSFSPGLAGVDTQYF. Written as DNA, the CDR3 is TGTGCCAGCAGTTTCTCCCCGGGACTAGCGGGAGTAGATACGCAGTATTTT. The J gene is TRBJ2-3, the V gene TRBV12-3 or TRBV12-4; 14 bases map to TRBD2. The CDR3 has 17 residues. Germline trimming cut 3 bases from V and 5 bases from J; bases unmatched to any gene: 7.

The table lists this clonotype with many counts. DNA of the CDR3: TGTGCCAGCAGTTCGGTTAGCCGAAAGACCCAGTACTTC. This sequence encodes CASSSVSRKTQYF. This sequence joins TRBV12-3 or TRBV12-4 and TRBJ2-5; D is undetermined. V was trimmed by 4 bases and J by 6 bases, leaving 12 bases between them. The CDR3 is 13 residues long.

In its sample, this clonotype was seen a few times. The genes are TRBV6-5 and TRBJ1-2, with D unresolved. V was pared by 2 bases and J by 0 bases, with 7 bases between. Germline values: CDR1 MNHEY, CDR2 SVGAGI. The CDR3 contains 14 residues. In nucleotides, the CDR3 is TGTGCCAGCAGTTACGACAAAGCTAACTATGGCTACACCTTC. Protein product: CASSYDKANYGYTF.

This clonotype showed up just a few times. The rearrangement links TRBV12-3 or TRBV12-4 to TRBJ2-3; weak D call: TRBD2 (5 bases). CDR3 length: 14 residues. With 4 bases removed from V and 3 bases from J, the gap between germline ends came to 11 bases. Written as DNA, the CDR3 is TGTGCCAGCAGTTCTCAAGGACTGACAGATACGCAGTATTTT. It codes for CASSSQGLTDTQYF.

This clonotype appeared many times. The J gene is TRBJ2-7, the V gene TRBV5-1, with D possibly being TRBD1 (5 bases). This CDR3 contains 11 residues. The germline gives CDR1 SGHRS, CDR2 YFSETQ. Trimming shortened V by 3 bases and J by 7 bases, and 8 bases separated the two germline ends. CDR3 sequence (DNA): TGCGCCAGCAGCTACTCAGGGGAGCAGTACTTC. Residues: CASSYSGEQYF.

CDR3 region: CASSQRLKQYF. Written as DNA, the CDR3 is TGTGCCAGCAGCCAACGACTCAAGCAGTATTTT. J is TRBJ2-3 and V is TRBV11-2; D call uncertain. V dropped 5 bases and J dropped 11 bases, with 11 bases sitting between them. CDR1 SGHAT and CDR2 FQNNGV come from the germline V gene. The CDR3 is 11 residues long.

This clonotype was seen more than once but under ten times. The rearrangement uses TRBV3-1 and TRBJ2-3; 7 bases agree with TRBD2. The ends lost 4 bases at V and 0 bases at J; junction bases unmatched: 4. The CDR3 contains 15 residues. CDR1 and CDR2 from the germline V gene are LGHDT and YNNKEL (reference sequence). The CDR3 here is CASSPTSVSTDTQYF. The CDR3 bases are TGTGCCAGCAGCCCTACTAGCGTTAGCACAGATACGCAGTATTTT.

This chain joins TRBV20-1 and TRBJ1-2; 8 bases are shared with TRBD1. Germline CDR1 and CDR2: DFQATT and SNEGSKA (reference sequence). Trimming took 1 base from V and 13 from J; bases not matched to a gene: 8. The CDR3 runs 12 residues. CDR3 DNA sequence: TGCAGTGCTAGAGTTCGGACAGGGCGCGCCACCTTC. This sequence encodes CSARVRTGRATF.

In its sample, this clonotype was seen once. V and J are TRBV2 and TRBJ2-2, with a possible D match to TRBD1 (7 bases). The CDR3 sequence is 13 residues long. V was pared by 6 bases and J by 4 bases, with 9 bases between. Germline lookup yields CDR1 SNHLY and CDR2 FYNNEI. The CDR3 is CASRRDSTGELFF. The CDR3 region has the DNA TGTGCCAGCAGGCGGGACAGCACCGGGGAGCTGTTTTTT.

V and J are TRBV15 and TRBJ2-1; D is possibly TRBD2 (6 bases). The germline V gene has CDR1 LNHNV and CDR2 YYDKDF (reference sequence). V shed 4 bases and J shed 8 bases, with 15 bases lying between them. The CDR3 is made up of 14 amino acids. The CDR3 DNA follows: TGTGCCACCAGCACGAGACTAGATCCCGATGAGCAGTTCTTC. The encoded protein is CATSTRLDPDEQFF.

This clonotype was observed many times. The V and J genes are TRBV5-1 and TRBJ2-1, with 10 bases matching TRBD2. Germline V gives CDR1 SGHRS, CDR2 YFSETQ. The J segment lost 4 bases and the V segment lost 4 bases, leaving 8 bases of the junction unmatched. The CDR3 is made up of 16 amino acids. The CDR3 reads CASSTELAGIYNEQFF. CDR3 DNA: TGCGCCAGCAGCACAGAACTAGCGGGGATTTACAATGAGCAGTTCTTC.

The J gene is TRBJ2-7, the V gene TRBV18; 7 bases map to TRBD1. Per the germline V gene, CDR1 is KGHSH and CDR2 is LQKENI. The V gene end was trimmed by 3 bases and the J gene end by 7 bases; junction bases not matched to a gene: 9. The CDR3 totals 14 residues. CDR3 nucleotides: TGTGCCAGCTCACCCTCCGCAGGGGGAGTTGAGCAGTACTTC. It translates to CASSPSAGGVEQYF.

There are a few counts of this clonotype. This chain joins TRBV6-2 or TRBV6-3 and TRBJ1-1; D gene uncertain. The CDR3 totals 13 residues. CDR1 is MNHEY, CDR2 SVGEGT, per germline. Trimming shortened V by 2 bases and J by 1 base, and 5 bases separated the two germline ends. This CDR3 is CASSYSTNTEAFF. CDR3 DNA sequence: TGTGCCAGCAGTTACAGCACGAACACTGAAGCTTTCTTT.

This clonotype turned up a few times. CDR3 sequence (DNA): TGTGCCAGCTCACCACCACACCGGGGGGGCTTATCCGAGCAGTACTTC. It encodes CASSPPHRGGLSEQYF. The chain is built from TRBV18 and TRBJ2-7; TRBD2 matches 8 bases. With V trimmed by 0 bases and J by 6 bases, 10 bases remained unmatched. CDR3 length: 16 residues. Germline-derived CDR1 and CDR2 are KGHSH and LQKENI.

This chain joins TRBV4-3 and TRBJ2-2, with D tentatively TRBD1 (5 bases). The CDR3 length is 14 residues. Trimming cost V 3 bases and J 3 bases, with 8 bases left between them. Germline CDR1 LGHNA, CDR2 YSLEER. The CDR3 spells CASSQETDTGELFF. CDR3 bases: TGCGCCAGCAGCCAGGAGACAGACACCGGGGAGCTGTTTTTT.

The chain combines TRBV6-2 or TRBV6-3 with TRBJ2-7; 11 bases are shared with TRBD2. The V gene end was trimmed by 6 bases and the J gene end by 3 bases; junction bases not matched to a gene: 7. This CDR3 region has 15 residues. CDR1 and CDR2 from the germline V gene are MNHEY and SVGEGT. Here the CDR3 DNA reads TGTGCCAGCAGCCTCCCCGGGACTAGCGGCTACGAGCAGTACTTC. Its protein is CASSLPGTSGYEQYF.

By share of the sample, this clonotype is medium-sized (0.01 to 0.1%). The chain employs TRBV7-2 and TRBJ2-5, with TRBD1 matching 7 bases. CDR1 and CDR2 (germline): SGHTA, FQGNSA. The CDR3 runs 15 residues. Trimming cost V 1 base and J 5 bases; bases outside gene matches: 7. CDR3 DNA sequence: TGTGCCAGCAGCTTAGTGGGAAGGACAGGCGAGACCCAGTACTTC. This encodes CASSLVGRTGETQYF.

This clonotype showed up many times. V usage is TRBV7-9 and J usage is TRBJ2-1, with 8 bases fitting TRBD1. V shed 8 bases, J shed 7 bases, and the junction held 13 bases outside the gene matches. This CDR3 is built from 15 residues. Germline assignment: CDR1 SEHNR and CDR2 FQNEAQ (reference sequence). The CDR3 DNA sequence: TGTGCCAGCGCGCGGGGCCCGGACAGGGAGAATGAGCAGTTCTTC. It is translated as CASARGPDRENEQFF.